This T cell receptor (beta chain) was retrieved from a study of T cell changes during pregnancy in multiple sclerosis. Germline V gene lookup returns CDR1 MDHEN and CDR2 SYDVKM. The CDR3 spans 16 residues. V was trimmed by 5 bases and J by 1 base, leaving 15 bases between them. Here immunoSEQ multiplex PCR was the method, and the copy in TCRdb shows in-frame clones only, minus some. The table has 40,000 or so clones, 88% seen once; the top ten hold approximately 4%. This chain uses TRBV28 with TRBJ1-5, with a weak D call TRBD1 (6 bases). The sample consisted of CD8+ T cells from peripheral blood mononuclear cells, taken in the first trimester of pregnancy. The TCR comes from a female donor with multiple sclerosis, enrolled in a pregnancy study. Here the CDR3 DNA reads TGTGCCAGCAGTCCCGGGACATCTCTAAGCAATCAGCCCCAGCATTTT. Translating gives CASSPGTSLSNQPQHF.